Following are 12 T cell receptor beta chains from one sample sequenced in a study of blood T cell repertoires in COVID-19. The method was immunoSEQ multiplex PCR; TCRdb's version includes in-frame clones alone and lacks a portion of them. The sample carries about 260,000 clones, about 86% recorded once. Sequencing was done on a sample of peripheral blood. The receptors come from a man aged 18 to 30 with active or convalescent COVID-19.

The rearrangement links TRBV21-1 to TRBJ1-5. TRBV21-1 is a documented pseudogene. The CDR3 sequence is 14 residues long. CDR3 sequence (DNA): TGTGCCAGCAGCGCCACGGGGGAGGATCAGCCCCAGCATTTT. Its translation is CASSATGEDQPQHF.

This clone has just a few counts. The rearrangement links TRBV2 to TRBJ1-3; no firm D call. V lost 7 bases and J 0 bases, leaving 16 bases between the germline ends. The CDR3 has 16 amino acids. Germline V gives CDR1 SNHLY, CDR2 FYNNEI. The CDR3, as DNA: TGTGCCAGCAAAACTAGGGTAGCAAGCTCTGGAAACACCATATATTTT. Encoded protein: CASKTRVASSGNTIYF. Looking up the rest from reference TRBV2 and TRBJ1-3 gives the full variable domain: EPEVTQTPSHQVTQMGQEVILRCVPISNHLYFYWYRQILGQKVEFLVSFYNNEISEKSEIFDDQFSVERPDGSNFTLKIRSTKLEDSAMYFCASKTRVASSGNTIYFGEGSWLTVV.

The V call is TRBV7-9, the J call TRBJ2-2; perhaps TRBD1 as D (6 bases). V was shortened by 7 bases and J by 2 bases, with 11 bases between the two germline ends. Per the germline V gene, CDR1 is SEHNR and CDR2 is FQNEAQ (reference sequence). CDR3 length: 14 amino acids. The CDR3 reads CASTEDSNTGELFF. The CDR3 nucleotides are TGTGCCAGCACAGAGGACAGCAACACCGGGGAGCTGTTTTTT.

V is TRBV6-5 and J is TRBJ2-7; 7 nucleotides agree with TRBD1. CDR3 length: 15 residues. Germline CDR1 MNHEY, CDR2 SVGAGI. After removal of 1 base from V and 1 base from J, the junction contained 4 bases not matched to a gene. CDR3 sequence (DNA): TGTGCCAGCAGTTACTGGGCAGGGGGTTCCTACGAGCAGTACTTC. Translating it yields CASSYWAGGSYEQYF.

V is TRBV6-1 and J is TRBJ1-3; unclear D gene. In germline, CDR1 is MNHNS, CDR2 SASEGT. V dropped 0 bases and J dropped 4 bases, with 16 bases sitting between them. The CDR3 has 17 amino acids. In DNA, the CDR3 is TGTGCCAGCAGTGAAGCGAGAGCAGAGACAACGGGAAACACCATATATTTT. It encodes CASSEARAETTGNTIYF.

This sequence joins TRBV9 and TRBJ2-1; TRBD1 agrees at 8 bases. The V gene end was trimmed by 2 bases and the J gene end by 2 bases; junction bases not matched to a gene: 9. This CDR3 has 17 residues. Germline CDR1 and CDR2: SGDLS and YYNGEE. CDR3 residues: CASSVPGQVGTYNEQFF. The CDR3 DNA is TGTGCCAGCAGCGTCCCGGGACAGGTAGGGACCTACAATGAGCAGTTCTTC.

The rearrangement uses TRBV7-9 and TRBJ1-2, with D maybe TRBD1 (5 bases). Looked up from germline, CDR1 is SEHNR and CDR2 is FQNEAQ (reference sequence). V lost 5 bases, J lost 3 bases, and 10 bases lay in between. The CDR3 extends over 13 amino acids. CDR3 region: CASSPPTDYGYTF. CDR3 in DNA: TGTGCCAGCAGCCCTCCGACAGACTATGGCTACACCTTC.

This chain connects TRBV28 to TRBJ1-2; D uncertain. Germline CDR1 reads MDHEN; CDR2 reads SYDVKM. V was clipped by 6 bases and J by 8 bases, with 19 bases between them. CDR3 length: 14 residues. The CDR3 DNA reads TGTGCCAGCAGAGACCCCAATAGAACGCGGGGCTACACCTTC. Protein: CASRDPNRTRGYTF.

The V call is TRBV9, the J call TRBJ2-5, with TRBD1 identical over 7 bases. Germline V gives CDR1 SGDLS, CDR2 YYNGEE. Unmatched junction bases numbered 9, after V lost 3 bases and J lost 4 bases. This CDR3 has 15 residues. The CDR3 sequence: CASSAKQGLGETQYF. CDR3 sequence (DNA): TGTGCCAGCAGCGCGAAACAGGGGTTAGGAGAGACCCAGTACTTC.

The V gene is TRBV7-6, the J gene TRBJ2-1; 10 nucleotides align to TRBD2. Germline V gives CDR1 SGHVS, CDR2 FNYEAQ. The CDR3 contains 20 residues. The V and J ends lost 5 bases and 0 bases, in that order; junction bases with no gene match: 16. As DNA, the CDR3 is TGTGCCAGCAGCGATCAGGGATTAGCGGGAGGTATGAGCTCCTACAATGAGCAGTTCTTC. Translating gives CASSDQGLAGGMSSYNEQFF.

This chain's CDR3 is CASRPSPTLTEAFF. The CDR3 region has the DNA TGTGCCAGCAGACCATCACCTACTTTAACTGAAGCTTTCTTT. The chain recombines TRBV28 with TRBJ1-1; D is undetermined. The CDR3 is 14 amino acids. Trimming cost V 6 bases and J 5 bases, with 16 bases left between them. Germline CDR1 MDHEN, CDR2 SYDVKM.

The chain uses TRBV6-2 or TRBV6-3 and TRBJ2-7; TRBD2 might be the D (5 bases). This CDR3 is built from 14 residues. Trimming stripped 6 bases from V and 4 bases from J, with 16 bases between. Germline assignment: CDR1 MNHEY and CDR2 SVGEGT. CDR3 coding DNA: TGTGCCAGCAGCCACGGAGGATCCGATTACGAGCAGTACTTC. Its protein is CASSHGGSDYEQYF.